This TCR beta chain was profiled in a study of blood T cells in healthy people across ages. With respect to this clonotype: Its antigen remains unknown.

V lost 8 bases to trimming and J lost 2 bases; unmatched junction nucleotides: 8. Germline V gives CDR1 SNHLY, CDR2 FYNNEI. The CDR3 runs to 15 residues. Study findings and constraints: Older individuals had lower TCR beta diversity per million T cells (the decline was roughly linear). With unsorted PBMCs, a conclusive comparison of naive versus antigen-experienced cells was not possible. For the donors, CMV status was unknown and possibly confounded expanded clonotype changes.

Then a second PCR, running about 6 to 12 cycles, was carried out with a sample-barcoded 5' primer and a J-beta primer mix. TCRdb reprocessed the 5' RACE reads via MiXCR and lists one record per CDR3 protein. In the table there are hundreds of thousands of distinct CDR3 sequences, around three fifths of which are singletons. The chain joins TRBV2 to TRBJ2-5; 10 bases line up with TRBD1. The sample was blood. The source of this sequence is a man in his forties in good health. The CDR3 here is CASDGQGVVQETQYF. The CDR3 bases are TGTGCCAGCGACGGACAGGGGGTCGTACAAGAGACCCAGTACTTC.